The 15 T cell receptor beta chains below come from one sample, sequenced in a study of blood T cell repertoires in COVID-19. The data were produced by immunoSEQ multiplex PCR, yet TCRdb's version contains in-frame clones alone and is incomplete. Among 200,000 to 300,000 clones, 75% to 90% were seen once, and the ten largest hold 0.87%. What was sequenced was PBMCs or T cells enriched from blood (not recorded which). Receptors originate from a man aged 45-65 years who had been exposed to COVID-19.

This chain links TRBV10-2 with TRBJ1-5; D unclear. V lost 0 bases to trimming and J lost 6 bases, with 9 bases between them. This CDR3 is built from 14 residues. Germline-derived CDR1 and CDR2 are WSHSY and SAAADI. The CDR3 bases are TGCGCCAGCAGTGAGTCGGGCGGGTTTCAGCCCCAGCATTTT. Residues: CASSESGGFQPQHF.

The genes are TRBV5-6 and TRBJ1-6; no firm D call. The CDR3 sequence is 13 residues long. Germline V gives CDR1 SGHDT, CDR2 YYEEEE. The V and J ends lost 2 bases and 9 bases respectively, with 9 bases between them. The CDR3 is CASSFGGFSPLHF. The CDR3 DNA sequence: TGTGCCAGCAGCTTCGGAGGGTTTTCACCCCTCCACTTT.

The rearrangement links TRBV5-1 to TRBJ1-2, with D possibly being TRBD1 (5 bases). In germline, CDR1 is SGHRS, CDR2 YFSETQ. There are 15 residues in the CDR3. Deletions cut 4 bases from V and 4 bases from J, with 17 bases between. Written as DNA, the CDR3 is TGCGCCAGCAGCCTGGGACTGACCAACACCTATGGCTACACCTTC. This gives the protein CASSLGLTNTYGYTF.

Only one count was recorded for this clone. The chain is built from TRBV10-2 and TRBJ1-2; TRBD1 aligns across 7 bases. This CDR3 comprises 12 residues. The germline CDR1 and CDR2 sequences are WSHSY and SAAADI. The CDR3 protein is CAVYRGVDGYTF. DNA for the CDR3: TGCGCAGTATACAGGGGAGTTGATGGCTACACCTTC.

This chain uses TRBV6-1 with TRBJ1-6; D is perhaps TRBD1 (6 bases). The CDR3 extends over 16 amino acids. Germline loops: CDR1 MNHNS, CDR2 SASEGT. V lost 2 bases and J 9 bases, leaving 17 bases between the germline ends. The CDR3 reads CASSEISAGAGSPLHF. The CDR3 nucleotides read TGTGCCAGCAGTGAAATATCCGCAGGGGCTGGTTCACCCCTCCACTTT.

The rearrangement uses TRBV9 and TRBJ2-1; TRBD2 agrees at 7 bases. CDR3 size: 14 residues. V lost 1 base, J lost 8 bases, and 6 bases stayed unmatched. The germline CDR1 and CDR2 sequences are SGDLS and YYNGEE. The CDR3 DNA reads TGTGCCAGCAGCGTATCGGCAGGGAGGGATGAGCAGTTCTTC. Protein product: CASSVSAGRDEQFF.

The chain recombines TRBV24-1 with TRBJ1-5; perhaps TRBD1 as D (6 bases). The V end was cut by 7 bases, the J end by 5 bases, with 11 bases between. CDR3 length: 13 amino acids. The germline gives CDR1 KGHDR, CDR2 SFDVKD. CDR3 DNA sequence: TGTGCCACCAGCCAACAGGGAGATCAGCCCCAGCATTTT. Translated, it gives CATSQQGDQPQHF.

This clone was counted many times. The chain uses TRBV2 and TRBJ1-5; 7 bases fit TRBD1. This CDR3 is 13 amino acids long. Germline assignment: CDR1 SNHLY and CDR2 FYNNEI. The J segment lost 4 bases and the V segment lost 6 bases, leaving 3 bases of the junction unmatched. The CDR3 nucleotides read TGTGCCAGCAGGGACAGGCCGAATCAGCCCCAGCATTTT. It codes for CASRDRPNQPQHF.

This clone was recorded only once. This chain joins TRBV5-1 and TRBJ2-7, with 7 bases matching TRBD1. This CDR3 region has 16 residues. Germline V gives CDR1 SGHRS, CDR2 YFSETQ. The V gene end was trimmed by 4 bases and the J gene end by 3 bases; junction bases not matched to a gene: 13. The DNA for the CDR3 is TGCGCCAGCAGCGCTCAACAAGGGGGCAGCGTCTACGAGCAGTACTTC. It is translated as CASSAQQGGSVYEQYF.

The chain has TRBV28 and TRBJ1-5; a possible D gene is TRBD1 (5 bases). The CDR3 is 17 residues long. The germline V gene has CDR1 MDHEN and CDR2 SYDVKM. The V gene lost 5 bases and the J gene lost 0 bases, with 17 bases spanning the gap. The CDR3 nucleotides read TGTGCCAGCAGTGAAATTGACAGCTCTTTTAGCAATCAGCCCCAGCATTTT. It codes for CASSEIDSSFSNQPQHF.

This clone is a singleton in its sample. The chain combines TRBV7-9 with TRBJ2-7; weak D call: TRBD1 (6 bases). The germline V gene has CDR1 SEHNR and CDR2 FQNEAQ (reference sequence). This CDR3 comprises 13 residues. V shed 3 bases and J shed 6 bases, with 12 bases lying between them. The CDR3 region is CASSFYRVGEQYF. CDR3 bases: TGTGCCAGCAGCTTCTACAGGGTAGGCGAGCAGTACTTC.

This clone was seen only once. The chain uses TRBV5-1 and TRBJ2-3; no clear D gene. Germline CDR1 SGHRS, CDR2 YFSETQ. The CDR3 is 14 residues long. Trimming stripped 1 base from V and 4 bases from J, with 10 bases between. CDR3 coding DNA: TGCGCCAGCAGCTTGACCACTCCATCAGATACGCAGTATTTT. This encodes CASSLTTPSDTQYF. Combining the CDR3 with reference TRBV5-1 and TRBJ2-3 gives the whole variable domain KAGVTQTPRYLIKTRGQQVTLSCSPISGHRSVSWYQQTPGQGLQFLFEYFSETQRNKGNFPGRFSGRQFSNSRSEMNVSTLELGDSALYLCASSLTTPSDTQYFGPGTRLTVL.

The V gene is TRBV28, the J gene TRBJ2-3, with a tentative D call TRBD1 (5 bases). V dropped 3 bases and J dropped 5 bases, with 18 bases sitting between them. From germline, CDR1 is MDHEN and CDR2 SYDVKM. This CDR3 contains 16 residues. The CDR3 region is CASSFLQTARGDTQYF. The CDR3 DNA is TGTGCCAGCAGTTTTCTCCAGACAGCCCGCGGAGATACGCAGTATTTT.

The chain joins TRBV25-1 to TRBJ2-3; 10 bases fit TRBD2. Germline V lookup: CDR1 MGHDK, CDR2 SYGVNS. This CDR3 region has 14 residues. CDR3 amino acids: CAKTAGGPHGTQYF. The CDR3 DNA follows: TGTGCGAAAACAGCGGGGGGGCCTCATGGTACGCAGTATTTT.

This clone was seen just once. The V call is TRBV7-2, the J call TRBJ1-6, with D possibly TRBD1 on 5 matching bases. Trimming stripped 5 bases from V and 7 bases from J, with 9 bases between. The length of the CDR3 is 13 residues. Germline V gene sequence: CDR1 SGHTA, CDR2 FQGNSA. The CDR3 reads CASSIRENSPLHF. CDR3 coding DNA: TGTGCCAGCAGCATCAGGGAAAATTCACCCCTCCACTTT.